Listed below are T cell receptor beta chains from one sample, sequenced in a study of blood T cell repertoires in COVID-19. Libraries were prepared by immunoSEQ multiplex PCR; TCRdb keeps only in-frame clonotypes and omits some of them. The sample lists under 140,000 clones, less than 85% occurring once. The sample was peripheral blood. Receptor source: a woman older than 75 with acute or convalescent COVID-19. Both conserved end residues are part of each CDR3. Fields, in order: clone size, D gene, J gene, V gene, CDR3 protein, CDR3 DNA. The D gene is left open where the match is weak. Not all rows give a size; the values are once, few, many and, for expanded clones, a class.

abundance: NA
d_gene: NA
j_gene: TRBJ2-3
v_gene: TRBV10-1
CDR3aa: CASSVVNTDTQYF
CDR3nt: TGCGCCAGCAGTGTTGTTAATACAGATACGCAGTATTTT

abundance: NA
d_gene: NA
j_gene: TRBJ1-5
v_gene: TRBV12-3/TRBV12-4
CDR3aa: CASMGDGQPQHF
CDR3nt: TGTGCCAGCATGGGAGATGGACAGCCCCAGCATTTT

abundance: NA
d_gene: NA
j_gene: TRBJ2-2
v_gene: TRBV9
CDR3aa: CASSVELAYTTGELFF
CDR3nt: TGTGCCAGCAGCGTAGAACTAGCCTATACCACCGGGGAGCTGTTTTTT

abundance: NA
d_gene: TRBD1
j_gene: TRBJ2-7
v_gene: TRBV11-2
CDR3aa: CASSPRQGVSYEQYF
CDR3nt: TGTGCCAGCAGCCCACGACAGGGGGTCTCCTACGAGCAGTACTTC

abundance: once
d_gene: TRBD1
j_gene: TRBJ2-2
v_gene: TRBV29-1
CDR3aa: CSVVRGQETGELFF
CDR3nt: TGCAGCGTTGTTAGGGGGCAGGAGACCGGGGAGCTGTTTTTT

abundance: NA
d_gene: NA
j_gene: TRBJ2-6
v_gene: TRBV6-5
CDR3aa: CASSRAYSGANVLTF
CDR3nt: TGTGCCAGCTCGAGGGCCTACTCTGGGGCCAACGTCCTGACTTTC

abundance: many
d_gene: TRBD1
j_gene: TRBJ2-5
v_gene: TRBV9
CDR3aa: CASSQGQDGTQYF
CDR3nt: TGTGCCAGCAGCCAGGGACAGGACGGGACCCAGTACTTC

abundance: NA
d_gene: NA
j_gene: TRBJ1-5
v_gene: TRBV4-3
CDR3aa: CASSQDYGGWSNQPQHF
CDR3nt: TGCGCCAGCAGCCAAGATTACGGGGGTTGGAGCAATCAGCCCCAGCATTTT

abundance: NA
d_gene: NA
j_gene: TRBJ1-2
v_gene: TRBV29-1
CDR3aa: CSVGQNYGYTF
CDR3nt: TGCAGCGTTGGACAGAACTATGGCTACACCTTC

abundance: NA
d_gene: NA
j_gene: TRBJ2-7
v_gene: TRBV30
CDR3aa: CAWTLPGLLGF
CDR3nt: TGTGCCTGGACCCTACCGGGACTGCTTGGGTTC

abundance: NA
d_gene: NA
j_gene: TRBJ1-2
v_gene: TRBV28
CDR3aa: CASSQGNYNYGYTF
CDR3nt: TGTGCCAGCAGCCAGGGAAACTATAACTATGGCTACACCTTC

abundance: once
d_gene: NA
j_gene: TRBJ1-6
v_gene: TRBV19
CDR3aa: CASSSREDGSPLHF
CDR3nt: TGTGCCAGTAGTAGCAGGGAAGATGGTTCACCCCTCCACTTT

abundance: NA
d_gene: NA
j_gene: TRBJ1-1
v_gene: TRBV6-5
CDR3aa: CASSQQGNTEAFF
CDR3nt: TGTGCCAGCAGTCAACAGGGGAACACTGAAGCTTTCTTT

abundance: NA
d_gene: NA
j_gene: TRBJ2-1
v_gene: TRBV10-3
CDR3aa: CAIRQDREGEQFF
CDR3nt: TGTGCCATCAGACAGGACAGAGAGGGTGAGCAGTTCTTC

abundance: NA
d_gene: NA
j_gene: TRBJ1-1
v_gene: TRBV6-4
CDR3aa: CASSVEGGTEAFF
CDR3nt: TGTGCCAGCAGTGTCGAGGGCGGCACTGAAGCTTTCTTT

abundance: NA
d_gene: TRBD2
j_gene: TRBJ2-1
v_gene: TRBV6-2/TRBV6-3
CDR3aa: CASSNPRTSGRHEQFF
CDR3nt: TGTGCCAGCAGTAATCCTCGGACTAGCGGGAGGCATGAGCAGTTCTTC

abundance: NA
d_gene: TRBD1
j_gene: TRBJ1-2
v_gene: TRBV7-8
CDR3aa: CASSPPGQAYGYTF
CDR3nt: TGTGCCAGCAGCCCCCCGGGACAGGCCTATGGCTACACCTTC

abundance: NA
d_gene: TRBD2
j_gene: TRBJ2-1
v_gene: TRBV6-5
CDR3aa: CASRGLAGGYNEQFF
CDR3nt: TGTGCCAGCAGAGGCCTAGCGGGGGGTTACAATGAGCAGTTCTTC

abundance: few
d_gene: TRBD2
j_gene: TRBJ2-1
v_gene: TRBV24-1
CDR3aa: CATSDNSGTSYDEQFF
CDR3nt: TGTGCCACCAGTGACAATTCCGGGACTAGCTACGATGAGCAGTTCTTC

abundance: few
d_gene: NA
j_gene: TRBJ1-1
v_gene: TRBV30
CDR3aa: CAWSDRAVTEAFF
CDR3nt: TGTGCCTGGAGTGACAGGGCGGTCACTGAAGCTTTCTTT

abundance: NA
d_gene: NA
j_gene: TRBJ1-3
v_gene: TRBV30
CDR3aa: CAWDTGNTIYF
CDR3nt: TGTGCCTGGGATACTGGAAACACCATATATTTT